What follows are 14 T cell receptor beta chains derived from one specimen sequenced in a study of blood T cells in healthy people across ages. The use of a sample-barcoded 5' primer and a J-beta primer mix characterized a second PCR of roughly 6 to 11 cycles. One entry per CDR3 protein, called by TCRdb with MiXCR from the 5' RACE reads. Of 580,000 or so distinct CDR3 sequences listed, roughly 48% are singletons. The sequencing input was blood. These receptors came from an elderly man in good health.

This clonotype was picked up a small number of times. The CDR3 loop reads CASSFDTAGMTQYF. DNA for the CDR3: TGTGCCAGCAGCTTCGATACAGCGGGGATGACGCAGTATTTT. The rearrangement links TRBV7-2 to TRBJ2-3, with TRBD2 matching over 7 bases. CDR3 length equals 14 residues. In germline, CDR1 is SGHTA, CDR2 FQGNSA. V lost 3 bases and J lost 9; bases outside the gene matches: 9.

This chain links TRBV21-1 with TRBJ2-5; TRBD1, the D gene given by the table, was not confirmed from the DNA. TRBV21-1 is a documented pseudogene. CDR3 length: 16 residues. The CDR3 DNA reads TGTGCCAGCAGCTACCGGACAGGACAGGACGAAGAGACCCAGTACTTC. It encodes CASSYRTGQDEETQYF.

The V call is TRBV5-1, the J call TRBJ2-3; 7 positions agree with TRBD2. This CDR3 spans 14 amino acids. Germline V gene lookup returns CDR1 SGHRS and CDR2 YFSETQ. J gave up 4 bases and V 4 bases, and 6 bases lay outside the gene matches. CDR3 in DNA: TGCGCCAGCAGCAAGAGACTAGCCCCAGATACGCAGTATTTT. Translated: CASSKRLAPDTQYF. The variable domain in full, with the rest retrieved from reference TRBV5-1 and TRBJ2-3, is KAGVTQTPRYLIKTRGQQVTLSCSPISGHRSVSWYQQTPGQGLQFLFEYFSETQRNKGNFPGRFSGRQFSNSRSEMNVSTLELGDSALYLCASSKRLAPDTQYFGPGTRLTVL.

The J gene is TRBJ1-1, the V gene TRBV12-3 or TRBV12-4; a possible D gene is TRBD1 (5 bases). The CDR3 sequence is 15 residues long. V lost 3 bases and J lost 0, with 11 bases in between. CDR3 nucleotide sequence: TGTGCCAGCAGTTTGGGGGGACCCATGAACACTGAAGCTTTCTTT. Protein: CASSLGGPMNTEAFF.

As for this clonotype: One end of the junction does not line up with germline, which may come from a read error. In nucleotides, the CDR3 is TGCAGCGTTGCCTTAGGCGGCTATGGCCACACCTTC. This codes for CSVALGGYGHTF. This chain uses TRBV29-1 with TRBJ1-2; the D is unclear. Germline CDR1 reads SQVTM; CDR2 reads ANQGSEA. The CDR3 is made up of 12 amino acids.

V gene TRBV7-6 combines with J gene TRBJ1-2; 7 positions match TRBD1. The CDR3 extends over 13 amino acids. The V gene end was trimmed by 1 base and the J gene end by 5 bases; junction bases not matched to a gene: 1. The germline CDR1 and CDR2 sequences are SGHVS and FNYEAQ. CDR3 DNA: TGTGCCAGCAGCTTAGGGGGACAGTATGGCTACACCTTC. This sequence encodes CASSLGGQYGYTF.

V gene TRBV13 combines with J gene TRBJ2-5; D not certain. The J call may be wrong; the DNA end is better matched by TRBJ2-7. Looked up from germline, CDR1 is PRHDT and CDR2 is FYEKMQ (reference sequence). This CDR3 contains 13 residues. The CDR3 loop reads CASSPLYSDEQYF. The CDR3 region has the DNA TGTGCCAGCAGCCCCCTCTACTCGGACGAGCAGTACTTC.

This clonotype showed up just once. The chain links TRBV7-2 to TRBJ2-2; the match to TRBD2 covers 13 bases. The V gene's germline CDR1 is SGHTA and CDR2 FQGNSA. There are 17 residues in the CDR3. V shed 3 bases and J 3 bases; nucleotides not matched to a gene: 4. DNA of the CDR3: TGTGCCAGCAGCTTGACTAGCGGGAGGTTGTACACCGGGGAGCTGTTTTTT. Translating gives CASSLTSGRLYTGELFF.

The V gene is TRBV6-6, the J gene TRBJ1-5; tentatively, D is TRBD1 (6 bases). This CDR3 has 13 residues. Trimming cost V 7 bases and J 4 bases, with 11 bases left between them. Germline V gene data show CDR1 as MNHNY and CDR2 as SVGAGI (reference sequence). The CDR3 loop is CASTRQANQPQHF. The CDR3 nucleotides are TGTGCCAGCACCCGACAGGCGAATCAGCCCCAGCATTTT.

The chain links TRBV20-1 to TRBJ2-1; D not certain. Per the germline V gene, CDR1 is DFQATT and CDR2 is SNEGSKA (reference sequence). V was clipped by 3 bases and J by 2 bases, with 11 bases between them. The CDR3 loop spans 14 amino acids. The CDR3 is CSASAAAAYNEQFF. The CDR3 DNA reads as TGCAGTGCTAGTGCGGCGGCCGCCTACAATGAGCAGTTCTTC.

This clonotype was detected many times. The rearrangement links TRBV6-6 to TRBJ2-3, with 8 bases matching TRBD2. The CDR3 runs 18 residues. CDR1 and CDR2 from the germline V gene are MNHNY and SVGAGI (reference sequence). Germline trimming cut 6 bases from V and 0 bases from J; bases unmatched to any gene: 14. CDR3 sequence reads: CASSHPDRGGSSTDTQYF. The DNA for the CDR3 is TGTGCCAGCAGCCACCCAGACCGCGGGGGGTCTAGCACAGATACGCAGTATTTT.

This clonotype turned up a few times. The chain combines TRBV7-2 with TRBJ2-1; D not resolved. The CDR3 sequence is 12 residues long. Trimming cost V 6 bases and J 6 bases, with 9 bases left between them. Germline CDR1 and CDR2: SGHTA and FQGNSA. The CDR3 protein is CASSPTGNEQFF. CDR3 bases: TGTGCCAGCAGTCCAACTGGCAATGAGCAGTTCTTC.

This clonotype was picked up a small number of times. This sequence joins TRBV7-9 and TRBJ1-2; D remains unclear. Germline V lookup: CDR1 SEHNR, CDR2 FQNEAQ (reference sequence). V was cut by 5 bases and J by 0 bases, with 7 bases left in between. This CDR3 has 13 residues. Here the CDR3 DNA reads TGTGCCAGCAGCGTAATAGCTAACTATGGCTACACCTTC. Amino acids: CASSVIANYGYTF.

The rearrangement uses TRBV11-2 and TRBJ2-5; the D is unclear. The end of the DNA is better explained by TRBJ2-7, so the J call may be wrong. The germline V gene has CDR1 SGHAT and CDR2 FQNNGV. The CDR3 is 13 residues long. CDR3 DNA: TGTGCCAGCAGCTGTATTGGCCCTTCCGAGCAGTACTTC. As protein: CASSCIGPSEQYF.